This section outlines one TCR beta chain sequence together with its context. Method: immunoSEQ multiplex PCR; TCRdb's copy keeps in-frame clones and lacks some. The sample includes approximately 27,000 clones, about nine tenths of them seen just once. The sample is drawn from a study of blood T cell repertoires in COVID-19. The CDR3 loop spans 14 amino acids. V gave up 4 bases and J gave up 1 base; unmatched junction bases: 3. Germline CDR1 and CDR2: SGHRS and YFSETQ. Sequenced input: peripheral blood. The chain uses TRBV5-1 and TRBJ2-3; 7 nucleotides agree with TRBD1. The clonotype originates from a woman in her fifties or sixties with active COVID-19. CDR3 DNA sequence: TGCGCCAGCAGCCCTGGACAGGGCACAGATACGCAGTATTTT. Amino acid sequence: CASSPGQGTDTQYF.